This TCR beta chain was identified during a study of T cell responses to AZD1222 COVID-19 vaccine. The germline CDR1 and CDR2 sequences are SGHTA and FQGNSA. This CDR3 is built from 16 residues. V dropped 4 bases and J dropped 1; count of bases not matched to a gene: 6. Clones were read by immunoSEQ multiplex PCR, and TCRdb kept only the in-frame ones, dropping some. Of under 200,000 clones listed, roughly 92% are singletons. This clone was counted once. The specimen was peripheral blood, collected on day 0 of AZD1222 vaccination. This clonotype was obtained from an adult in good health. This chain links TRBV7-2 with TRBJ1-1; 10 bases match TRBD1. The CDR3 sequence: CASSSRTGGGNTEAFF. As DNA, the CDR3 is TGTGCCAGCAGCTCCCGGACAGGGGGGGGGAACACTGAAGCTTTCTTT.